This T cell receptor beta chain was captured in a study of blood T cell repertoires in COVID-19. At the level of the study: Specimens from acute and convalescent COVID-19 originated in the United States, Italy and Spain.

This table comes from immunoSEQ multiplex PCR, and its TCRdb copy is limited to in-frame clones, with some not included. Seen here are roughly 380,000 clones, more than 75% observed once, and the top ten hold 3%. The length of the CDR3 is 13 residues. Germline CDR1 reads SNHLY; CDR2 reads FYNNEI. The V gene lost 4 bases and the J gene lost 8 bases, with 13 bases spanning the gap. Self-reported history from a screening survey and questionnaire set each donor's cohort. What the recovered Cohort 3 donors had was two negative PCRs, clearance, or symptom resolution. The origin of this receptor is a woman in her 30s who had recovered from COVID-19. Sequenced input: PBMCs or T cells enriched from blood (not recorded which). This chain links TRBV2 with TRBJ2-3; D not certain. The CDR3 is CASSATAPGTQYF. In DNA, the CDR3 is TGTGCCAGCAGTGCTACCGCCCCCGGTACGCAGTATTTT. The full variable domain, with the rest looked up from reference TRBV2 and TRBJ2-3, is EPEVTQTPSHQVTQMGQEVILRCVPISNHLYFYWYRQILGQKVEFLVSFYNNEISEKSEIFDDQFSVERPDGSNFTLKIRSTKLEDSAMYFCASSATAPGTQYFGPGTRLTVL.